The rows below give T cell receptor beta chains drawn from one sample of a study of blood T cells in healthy people across ages. MiXCR, run by TCRdb on the 5' RACE reads, gives a single entry per CDR3 protein. The sample consists of more than 1,400,000 distinct CDR3 sequences, around 42% of them appearing once. The sample was blood. The receptors were gathered from a woman aged 18 to 35 in good health. The conserved cysteine and the conserved F or W are not part of the CDR3 here. The listing skips clone size in some rows; elsewhere it reads once, few, many or a size class.

size | J | V | CDR3
- | TRBJ1-1 | TRBV20-1 | SARDRDSGTDTEAF
- | TRBJ2-5 | TRBV20-1 | SARDGRGLQETQY
- | TRBJ1-4 | TRBV20-1 | SARDRGTNEKLF
- | TRBJ2-1 | TRBV19 | ATTRGPYNEQF
few | TRBJ2-1 | TRBV12-3/TRBV12-4 | ASSPYHNEQF
few | TRBJ2-7 | TRBV20-1 | SARGAGREQY
few | TRBJ1-2 | TRBV6-6 | ASGEDRGRANYGYT
- | TRBJ1-1 | TRBV6-5 | ASSYVHPGGWLNTEAF
- | TRBJ1-4 | TRBV6-6 | ASSYGPHNEKLF
- | TRBJ2-1 | TRBV3-1 | ASSGTSGGDEQF
few | TRBJ1-6 | TRBV7-9 | ASSLGIRIDSPLH
- | - | TRBV30 | AWSVDRGYEQY
many | TRBJ2-7 | TRBV3-1 | ASSPEGVSNAVQY
few | TRBJ2-4 | TRBV7-2 | ASSQSTKNIQY
- | TRBJ2-2 | TRBV5-5 | ACSLAAGVGGELF
- | TRBJ2-4 | TRBV12-3/TRBV12-4 | ASRYGGEQY
many | TRBJ2-3 | TRBV5-1 | ASSAETDTQY
few | TRBJ2-5 | TRBV7-8 | ASSPSSGGESETQY
- | TRBJ1-2 | TRBV7-9 | ASSPSLQGANYGYT
- | TRBJ2-7 | TRBV6-5 | ASGAGITYEQY
- | TRBJ2-7 | TRBV20-1 | SAQRLAEPYEQY
- | TRBJ1-1 | TRBV5-1 | ASSFRQGASEAF
few | TRBJ2-7 | TRBV27 | ASSLSRSGGNEQY
- | TRBJ1-2 | TRBV11-2 | ASSAGQGRGYT
- | TRBJ2-1 | TRBV9 | ASSVAGASYNEQF
few | TRBJ2-7 | TRBV29-1 | SVETGRESSYEQY
- | TRBJ2-2 | TRBV20-1 | SAGDRNTGELF
- | TRBJ2-1 | TRBV6-4 | ASGGTRLNEQF
- | TRBJ2-1 | TRBV4-1 | ASSSGAVEQF
- | TRBJ1-5 | TRBV20-1 | SAVTGTSNQPQH
- | TRBJ2-3 | TRBV20-1 | SARDTTLGDTQY
few | TRBJ2-1 | TRBV20-1 | SRHTSGGAVEQF
- | TRBJ1-2 | TRBV12-3/TRBV12-4 | ASSLVTGHKDGYT
few | TRBJ2-5 | TRBV2 | ASRVTSGGRETQY
once | TRBJ1-1 | TRBV6-5 | ASTPARDRGPAEAF
- | TRBJ1-2 | TRBV6-5 | ASSGQGGTYGYT
- | TRBJ1-3 | TRBV5-5 | ASSFSGAGNTIY
- | TRBJ1-2 | TRBV6-5 | ASSLQGSVSYGYT
- | TRBJ2-3 | TRBV24-1 | ATSGGDRPSDTQY
once | TRBJ2-2 | TRBV27 | ASRGTTNTGELF
few | TRBJ1-5 | TRBV7-2 | ASSLVGVGNQPQH
- | TRBJ1-5 | TRBV27 | ASRPFPGINQPQH
- | TRBJ2-1 | TRBV11-1 | ASSLDFEREGIGIYPYEQF
- | TRBJ2-7 | TRBV6-6 | ASSDSGLYEQY
few | TRBJ2-7 | TRBV4-1 | ASSQELAGANEQY
few | TRBJ1-5 | TRBV6-1 | ASSEARSGNNQPQH
- | TRBJ2-1 | TRBV5-1 | ASSLVGTSGRQGSNEQF
few | TRBJ2-3 | TRBV12-3/TRBV12-4 | ASSPRDSSGTDTQY
- | - | TRBV6-5 | ASSDSNLYDEQY
- | TRBJ2-3 | TRBV9 | ASSVGGSGLRTDTQY
few | TRBJ2-1 | TRBV7-9 | ASSLAGVGKSEQF
- | TRBJ1-1 | TRBV4-1 | ASSQADRGAKNTEAF